The 21 T cell receptor beta chains listed next were all sequenced from one sample in a study of shared clonotypes between healthy human individuals. TCRdb keeps only in-frame clones here, not all; method: immunoSEQ multiplex PCR. Of about 1.1 million clones listed, roughly 77% are singletons. The sample taken for sequencing was memory CD4+ T cells from PBMCs. Subset meaning: CD45RA-negative fraction. The origin of the receptors is a man aged 18 to 29 in good health. Some clones in this sample may be carry-over from other donors' samples.

The rearrangement links TRBV11-2 to TRBJ2-7; D unclear. Deletions cut 5 bases from V and 2 bases from J, with 13 bases between. The germline CDR1 and CDR2 sequences are SGHAT and FQNNGV. The CDR3 contains 14 residues. For the CDR3, the DNA is TGTGCCAGCAGCCCCAGCTATACAGCCTACGAGCAGTACTTC. Its protein product is CASSPSYTAYEQYF.

The gene calls are TRBV28 and TRBJ1-2; D is possibly TRBD1 (6 bases). The CDR3 is 15 amino acids. V was trimmed by 5 bases and J by 8 bases, leaving 21 bases between them. The germline V gene has CDR1 MDHEN and CDR2 SYDVKM. This CDR3 is CASSTPSGGLGGYTF. For the CDR3, the DNA is TGTGCCAGCAGTACACCTTCGGGGGGCCTGGGCGGCTACACCTTC.

As regards this clone: Other nucleotide sequences in the sample specify the same CDR3. The gene calls are TRBV5-1 and TRBJ2-1; unclear D gene. Trimming left V 0 bases short and J 4 bases short, with 8 bases between. This CDR3 is built from 14 residues. Per germline, CDR1 SGHRS and CDR2 YFSETQ. CDR3 DNA: TGCGCCAGCAGCTTGGAAAGCAGTTACAATGAGCAGTTCTTC. Amino acids: CASSLESSYNEQFF.

In its sample, this clone was seen a few times. The chain employs TRBV30 and TRBJ1-5; TRBD1 matches at 8 bases. The germline CDR1 and CDR2 sequences are GTSNPN and SVGIG (reference sequence). Trimming took 3 bases from V and 4 from J; bases not matched to a gene: 17. This CDR3 has 18 residues. CDR3 bases: TGTGCCTGGAGGGACCGGACAGGGTCTTATGAGAGGAATCAGCCCCAGCATTTT. This codes for CAWRDRTGSYERNQPQHF. The full variable domain, rest sourced from reference TRBV30 and TRBJ1-5, is SQTIHQWPATLVQPVGSPLSLECTVEGTSNPNLYWYRQAAGRGLQLLFYSVGIGQISSEVPQNLSASRPQDRQFILSSKKLLLSDSGFYLCAWRDRTGSYERNQPQHFGDGTRLSIL.

This clone turned up a few times. This sequence joins TRBV27 and TRBJ1-4; no clear D. Trimming took 6 bases from V and 4 from J, leaving 15 bases between them. CDR3 length: 15 residues. Germline values: CDR1 MNHEY, CDR2 SMNVEV (reference sequence). The CDR3 DNA sequence: TGTGCCAGCAGAACGACCGAGGAAAATAATGAAAAACTGTTTTTT. This codes for CASRTTEENNEKLFF.

Regarding this clone: Additional DNA sequences in this sample encode the identical CDR3. This chain connects TRBV9 to TRBJ2-3; D is perhaps TRBD2 (5 bases). CDR1 is SGDLS, CDR2 YYNGEE, per germline. Trimming left V 0 bases short and J 1 base short, with 6 bases between. This CDR3 comprises 14 residues. CDR3: CASSVGRGTDTQYF. CDR3 sequence (DNA): TGTGCCAGCAGCGTAGGGCGGGGCACAGATACGCAGTATTTT.

The chain uses TRBV28 and TRBJ2-7, with D possibly being TRBD2 (7 bases). This CDR3 is built from 13 residues. V gave up 7 bases and J gave up 5 bases, with 15 bases separating them. The germline gives CDR1 MDHEN, CDR2 SYDVKM. The DNA of the CDR3 is TGTGCCAGCAACGAGGGGGGGACGGACGAGCAGTACTTC. Its translation is CASNEGGTDEQYF.

This clone appeared a single time. V and J are TRBV6-6 and TRBJ1-3; 8 nucleotides line up with TRBD1. CDR3 size: 14 residues. The germline V gene has CDR1 MNHNY and CDR2 SVGAGI (reference sequence). V was clipped by 5 bases and J by 3 bases; unmatched bases: 3. CDR3 nucleotides: TGTGCCAGCAGTCAGGGGGCAGTTGGAAACACCATATATTTT. Protein: CASSQGAVGNTIYF.

V is TRBV18 and J is TRBJ1-3; D possibly corresponds to TRBD1 (6 bases). The CDR3 runs 13 residues. Germline V lookup: CDR1 KGHSH, CDR2 LQKENI. V shed 5 bases and J shed 4 bases, with 9 bases lying between them. CDR3 coding DNA: TGTGCCAGCTCAGGGGGCGCCGGAAACACCATATATTTT. The encoded protein is CASSGGAGNTIYF.

The chain combines TRBV18 with TRBJ2-7; TRBD2 agrees at 8 bases. V shed 5 bases and J 6 bases; nucleotides not matched to a gene: 9. The CDR3 consists of 14 residues. CDR1 is KGHSH, CDR2 LQKENI, per germline. The CDR3 loop is CASSLAGKGGEQYF. The DNA for the CDR3 is TGTGCCAGCTCATTAGCGGGAAAGGGTGGCGAGCAGTACTTC.

The gene calls are TRBV28 and TRBJ1-1; 7 nucleotides align to TRBD1. The CDR3 runs 14 residues. The germline V gene encodes CDR1 MDHEN and CDR2 SYDVKM. The V and J ends lost 3 bases and 7 bases, in that order; junction bases with no gene match: 8. This CDR3 reads CASSFPQGEGEAFF. Here the CDR3 DNA reads TGTGCCAGCAGTTTCCCTCAGGGGGAGGGTGAAGCTTTCTTT.

Notes on this clone: The same CDR3 can be traced to other DNA sequences in this sample. The J gene is TRBJ2-3, the V gene TRBV5-1; 10 bases map to TRBD2. The CDR3 length is 15 residues. Germline V gene lookup returns CDR1 SGHRS and CDR2 YFSETQ. The junction had 3 bases not matched to a gene; V was cut back by 2 bases and J by 3 bases. CDR3 DNA sequence: TGCGCCAGCAGCTTAGCTAGCGGGAGTACAGATACGCAGTATTTT. Its translation: CASSLASGSTDTQYF.

The rearrangement joins TRBV7-9 to TRBJ2-1; possible D gene TRBD1, 6 bases. The V end lost 7 bases, the J end lost 4 bases, and 14 bases lay between the germline ends. Per germline, CDR1 SEHNR and CDR2 FQNEAQ (reference sequence). The CDR3 totals 14 residues. CDR3: CASTASQGYNEQFF. The CDR3 nucleotides are TGTGCCAGCACAGCCTCCCAGGGGTACAATGAGCAGTTCTTC.

This clone was counted once. The rearrangement uses TRBV7-3 and TRBJ2-2; TRBD2 might be the D (6 bases). V was trimmed by 3 bases and J by 0 bases, leaving 8 bases between them. This CDR3 has 15 amino acids. Per germline, CDR1 SGHTA and CDR2 FQGTGA. The CDR3 DNA reads TGTGCCAGCAGCTTCGGAGGGGCGAACACCGGGGAGCTGTTTTTT. Its protein is CASSFGGANTGELFF.

The chain links TRBV2 to TRBJ1-2; 7 nucleotides align to TRBD1. The CDR3 length is 13 residues. Per the germline V gene, CDR1 is SNHLY and CDR2 is FYNNEI. Germline trimming cut 7 bases from V and 7 bases from J; bases unmatched to any gene: 9. The CDR3 here is CASMVQGLSGYTF. CDR3 coding DNA: TGTGCCAGCATGGTACAGGGGCTAAGTGGCTACACCTTC.

In regard to this clone: A read error is the likely source, as a far larger clone sits one nucleotide away. The V call is TRBV4-1, the J call TRBJ2-7; D is uncertain. V was pared by 6 bases and J by 6 bases, with 15 bases between. This CDR3 comprises 13 residues. Germline CDR1 is MGHRA and CDR2 is YSYEKL. CDR3 protein: CASRRNLNSEQYF. The CDR3 DNA sequence: TGCGCCAGCAGAAGGAACCTCAATTCCGAGCAGTACTTC.

A few counts support this clone. V usage is TRBV30 and J usage is TRBJ1-4; no definite D call. V was clipped by 0 bases and J by 8 bases, with 10 bases between them. CDR1 is GTSNPN, CDR2 SVGIG, per germline (reference sequence). The CDR3 runs 13 residues. The CDR3 region has the DNA TGTGCCTGGAGTGTAGGCCATTCCGAAAAACTGTTTTTT. Its protein product is CAWSVGHSEKLFF.

This chain joins TRBV11-2 and TRBJ2-1, with D maybe TRBD2 (6 bases). Trimming took 1 base from V and 7 from J, leaving 11 bases between them. The germline V gene has CDR1 SGHAT and CDR2 FQNNGV. This CDR3 region has 14 residues. CDR3 DNA sequence: TGTGCCAGCAGCTTAGCACGGACTACAAATGAGCAGTTCTTC. It translates to CASSLARTTNEQFF.

This chain links TRBV2 with TRBJ2-3; TRBD2 aligns across 12 bases. The germline gives CDR1 SNHLY, CDR2 FYNNEI. Trimming cost V 11 bases and J 2 bases; bases outside gene matches: 8. This CDR3 contains 15 residues. Here the CDR3 DNA reads TGTGCCGGACAACTAGCGGGAGGCCCCACAGATACGCAGTATTTT. Its protein is CAGQLAGGPTDTQYF.

This chain uses TRBV5-5 with TRBJ2-6, with 7 bases fitting TRBD1. CDR3 length: 15 residues. V lost 4 bases, J lost 4 bases, and 5 bases stayed unmatched. The germline V gene has CDR1 SGHKS and CDR2 YYEKEE (reference sequence). The CDR3 nucleotides are TGTGCCAGCAGCACTACAGGGGTCGGGGCCAACGTCCTGACTTTC. It specifies CASSTTGVGANVLTF. The full variable domain, rest sourced from reference TRBV5-5 and TRBJ2-6, is DAGVTQSPTHLIKTRGQQVTLRCSPISGHKSVSWYQQVLGQGPQFIFQYYEKEERGRGNFPDRFSARQFPNYSSELNVNALLLGDSALYLCASSTTGVGANVLTFGAGSRLTVL.

This sequence joins TRBV6-5 and TRBJ2-4; 9 bases line up with TRBD1. The V segment lost 5 bases and the J segment 6 bases; nucleotides outside the gene matches: 5. This CDR3 comprises 14 residues. Per the germline V gene, CDR1 is MNHEY and CDR2 is SVGAGI. The CDR3 loop is CASSPGQGINIQYF. DNA of the CDR3: TGTGCCAGCAGTCCGGGACAGGGAATAAACATTCAGTACTTC.